These T cell receptor beta chains were read from a single sample in a study of human T cells and chemical hapten exposure. TCRdb re-derived calls from the RACE reads in MiXCR, one entry per CDR3 protein. This sample has roughly 200,000 distinct CDR3 sequences, with about 22% found just once. Sample: whole blood, taken in connection with sensitization to the hapten diphenylcyclopropenone (DPC). The receptors originated from a woman aged 50 to 65 with alopecia areata. Some clones in this sample may be carry-over from other donors' samples. Each CDR3 is given with its conserved first and last residue. D genes are given only for firm matches. Clone size, where shown, is once, few, many, or a class for clones that have expanded.

abundance	v_gene	d_gene	j_gene	CDR3aa	CDR3nt
-	TRBV20-1	TRBD1	TRBJ1-5	CSATRSGGVGNQPQHF	TGCAGTGCTACTAGATCAGGGGGGGTTGGCAATCAGCCCCAGCATTTT
few	TRBV12-3/TRBV12-4	-	TRBJ1-2	CASSPGKAGYTF	TGTGCCAGCAGCCCAGGGAAGGCTGGCTACACCTTC
few	TRBV7-9	-	TRBJ2-7	CASSPATTWDFRSYEQYF	TGTGCCAGCAGCCCCGCAACTACTTGGGACTTCCGATCCTACGAGCAGTACTTC
many	TRBV11-2	-	TRBJ2-7	CASSLDRMEQYF	TGTGCCAGCAGCTTAGATCGGATGGAGCAGTACTTC
many	TRBV5-1	-	TRBJ1-1	CASSLALNQESAFF	TGCGCCAGCAGCTTGGCCTTAAACCAGGAGTCGGCTTTCTTT
-	TRBV25-1	-	TRBJ1-2	CASRTVGGYTF	TGTGCCAGCAGGACAGTGGGCGGCTACACCTTC
few	TRBV7-2	-	TRBJ2-1	CASSPTRGPAGSEQFF	TGTGCCAGCAGCCCGACGCGGGGCCCAGCCGGGAGCGAGCAGTTCTTC
few	TRBV6-2/TRBV6-3	TRBD2	TRBJ2-3	CASSYLAGSTDTQYF	TGTGCCAGCAGTTACCTAGCGGGGAGCACAGATACGCAGTATTTT
few	TRBV7-9	TRBD2	TRBJ2-3	CASSSTSGRFTQYF	TGTGCCAGCAGCTCGACTAGCGGGAGGTTTACGCAGTATTTT
few	TRBV7-9	TRBD1	TRBJ2-7	CASSHPGQVYEQYF	TGTGCCAGCAGCCATCCGGGACAGGTCTACGAGCAGTACTTC
few	TRBV29-1	TRBD1	TRBJ1-1	CSGRDRVVTEAFF	TGCAGCGGTCGGGACAGGGTTGTCACTGAAGCTTTCTTT
-	TRBV7-2	TRBD2	TRBJ2-1	CASSRSGRASSYNEQFF	TGTGCCAGCAGTCGTAGCGGGAGAGCGAGCTCCTACAATGAGCAGTTCTTC
-	TRBV30	-	TRBJ1-2	CAWSSDGHGYTF	TGTGCCTGGAGTAGCGACGGTCATGGCTACACCTTC
few	TRBV12-3/TRBV12-4	-	TRBJ1-1	CASSLRGRWNTEAFF	TGTGCCAGCAGTTTACGGGGGAGGTGGAACACTGAAGCTTTCTTT
-	TRBV29-1	-	TRBJ2-1	CSVEGWNPDNEQFF	TGCAGCGTTGAAGGGTGGAACCCTGACAATGAGCAGTTCTTC
few	TRBV5-1	TRBD1	TRBJ1-2	CARMDRGQGYTF	TGCGCCAGAATGGACAGGGGGCAAGGCTACACCTTC
-	TRBV7-2	-	TRBJ2-1	CASSRDVSSYNEQFF	TGTGCCAGCAGTCGCGACGTGAGCTCCTACAATGAGCAGTTCTTC
few	TRBV21-1	-	TRBJ2-1	CASSKIIEQFF	TGTGCCAGCAGCAAAATCATTGAGCAGTTCTTC
few	TRBV6-5	-	TRBJ1-2	CASSPGRSYGYTF	TGTGCCAGCAGCCCGGGAAGGTCTTATGGCTACACCTTC
few	TRBV5-1	-	TRBJ2-7	CASRTSTGSSSYEQYF	TGCGCCAGCAGAACCTCGACAGGTTCGAGCTCCTACGAGCAGTACTTC
-	TRBV11-2	-	TRBJ2-3	CASNILTGLGDTQYF	TGTGCCAGCAACATATTGACAGGTCTTGGAGATACGCAGTATTTT
once	TRBV20-1	TRBD2	TRBJ2-7	CSARDLAGGTYEQYF	TGCAGTGCTAGGGATTTAGCGGGAGGGACCTACGAGCAGTACTTC
few	TRBV5-1	-	TRBJ2-3	CASSLDGQTTDTQYF	TGCGCCAGCAGCTTGGACGGACAGACCACAGATACGCAGTATTTT
-	TRBV6-1	-	TRBJ2-3	CASSDRTDTQYF	TGTGCCAGCAGTGACCGCACAGATACGCAGTATTTT
-	TRBV11-2	-	TRBJ2-7	CASSLEVVTYEQYF	TGTGCCAGCAGCTTAGAGGTTGTAACCTACGAGCAGTACTTC
few	TRBV11-1	-	TRBJ2-1	CASSLAALYNEQFF	TGTGCCAGCAGCTTGGCGGCCTTGTACAATGAGCAGTTCTTC
-	TRBV5-1	-	TRBJ1-3	CASSLQGWTSSSGNTIYF	TGCGCCAGCAGCTTGCAGGGGTGGACAAGTTCCTCTGGAAACACCATATATTTT
few	TRBV24-1	-	TRBJ2-2	CATSVAGTGELFF	TGTGCCACCAGTGTTGCGGGAACCGGGGAGCTGTTTTTT
once	TRBV5-1	-	TRBJ1-1	CASSLTHGANTEAFF	TGCGCCAGCAGCTTGACACATGGGGCAAACACTGAAGCTTTCTTT
-	TRBV5-1	-	TRBJ2-3	CASSLLGAYTDTQYF	TGCGCCAGCAGCTTGTTGGGCGCGTACACAGATACGCAGTATTTT
-	TRBV5-6	-	TRBJ1-5	CASSPSDGPGQPQHF	TGTGCCAGCAGCCCCTCAGACGGACCGGGTCAGCCCCAGCATTTT
-	TRBV6-4	-	TRBJ1-2	CASRRTPGDINYGYTF	TGTGCCAGCAGACGCACCCCAGGGGACATAAACTATGGCTACACCTTC
few	TRBV5-1	-	TRBJ2-7	CASSLDGGSSYEQYF	TGCGCCAGCAGCTTGGATGGCGGTAGCTCCTACGAGCAGTACTTC
few	TRBV7-2	TRBD1	TRBJ2-1	CASGGTGGNNEQFF	TGTGCCAGCGGCGGGACAGGGGGAAACAATGAGCAGTTCTTC
many	TRBV11-2	-	TRBJ1-2	CASSLPGGGYGYTF	TGTGCCAGCAGCCTCCCTGGGGGGGGCTATGGCTACACCTTC
-	TRBV20-1	-	TRBJ1-5	CSASPGGNQPQHF	TGCAGTGCTAGCCCTGGGGGCAATCAGCCCCAGCATTTT
-	TRBV6-5	-	TRBJ1-1	CASYRQSRTEAFF	TGTGCGAGCTACCGACAGTCGCGCACTGAAGCTTTCTTT
few	TRBV2	-	TRBJ2-5	CASTSRQIQETQYF	TGTGCCAGCACAAGCCGACAGATCCAAGAGACCCAGTACTTC
-	TRBV19	TRBD1	TRBJ2-5	CASSRTRGQQETQYF	TGTGCCAGTAGTAGGACAAGGGGACAGCAAGAGACCCAGTACTTC
-	TRBV24-1	TRBD2	TRBJ2-3	CATSDRSGRPTDTQYF	TGTGCCACCAGTGATCGCAGCGGGAGGCCCACAGATACGCAGTATTTT
few	TRBV4-1	TRBD1	TRBJ1-5	CASSQDPGTVSNQPQHF	TGCGCCAGCAGCCAAGACCCCGGGACAGTTAGCAATCAGCCCCAGCATTTT
-	TRBV3-1	TRBD1	TRBJ2-6	CASSHAGTGLFAGANVLTF	TGTGCCAGCAGCCACGCCGGGACAGGTTTGTTCGCTGGGGCCAACGTCCTGACTTTC
few	TRBV21-1	-	TRBJ2-1	CASSLQLRDRETNEQFF	TGTGCCAGCAGCCTCCAGCTCCGGGACAGGGAGACCAATGAGCAGTTCTTC
few	TRBV12-3/TRBV12-4	-	TRBJ1-2	CASSWGQLLGYTF	TGTGCCAGCAGTTGGGGGCAGCTTCTTGGCTACACCTTC
-	TRBV5-5	-	TRBJ1-1	CASSFGSQANTEAFF	TGTGCCAGCAGCTTCGGTTCACAGGCGAACACTGAAGCTTTCTTT
few	TRBV10-1	-	TRBJ1-1	CASSDRGSRTEAFF	TGCGCCAGCAGTGATCGGGGTTCGCGCACTGAAGCTTTCTTT
-	TRBV15	-	TRBJ2-2	CATSRVVGAGTGELFF	TGTGCCACCAGCAGAGTAGTCGGGGCGGGCACCGGGGAGCTGTTTTTT